The text below deals with one T cell receptor beta chain. Its matching antigen is unknown. RNA was extracted and reverse transcribed into cDNA as the sequencing template. Some clones are missing from TCRdb's copy, which holds only in-frame ones; the method was immunoSEQ multiplex PCR. Here the sample spans 150,000 to 200,000 clones, about three fifths being singletons. The entry originates in a study of CD8+ T cells in alopecia areata. Study in general: Tofacitinib lasted 6 to 18 months, then 6 months off drug.

Overall study findings and caveats: The treated group had a single nonresponder, limiting CD8+ expansion-response conclusions.

This CDR3 is built from 15 residues. Per the germline V gene, CDR1 is SGDLS and CDR2 is YYNGEE. V lost 4 bases to trimming and J lost 7 bases; unmatched junction nucleotides: 7. The treatment here: oral pan-JAK inhibitor, 5-10 mg twice daily. Sequenced material: CD4+ T cells sorted from blood, taken at week 24, from a patient treated with tofacitinib. This sequence joins TRBV9 and TRBJ2-1, with 11 bases identical to TRBD1. The receptor was derived from a human donor with alopecia areata. The CDR3 bases are TGTGCCAGCAGCATCTATGGGGACAGGGGGAATGAGCAGTTCTTC. It is translated as CASSIYGDRGNEQFF. The full variable domain, completed using reference TRBV9 and TRBJ2-1, is DSGVTQTPKHLITATGQRVTLRCSPRSGDLSVYWYQQSLDQGLQFLIQYYNGEERAKGNILERFSAQQFPDLHSELNLSSLELGDSALYFCASSIYGDRGNEQFFGPGTRLTVL.